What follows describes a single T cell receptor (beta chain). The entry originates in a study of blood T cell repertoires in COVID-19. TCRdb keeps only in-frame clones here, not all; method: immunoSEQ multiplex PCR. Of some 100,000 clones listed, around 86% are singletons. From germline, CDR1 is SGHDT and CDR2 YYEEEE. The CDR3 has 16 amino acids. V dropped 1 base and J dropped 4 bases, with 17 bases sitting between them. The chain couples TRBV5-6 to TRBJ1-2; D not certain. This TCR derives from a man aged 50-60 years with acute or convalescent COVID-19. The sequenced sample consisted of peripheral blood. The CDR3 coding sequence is TGTGCCAGCAGCTTGTATGTTACATACGAGGCCTATGGCTACACCTTC. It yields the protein CASSLYVTYEAYGYTF.